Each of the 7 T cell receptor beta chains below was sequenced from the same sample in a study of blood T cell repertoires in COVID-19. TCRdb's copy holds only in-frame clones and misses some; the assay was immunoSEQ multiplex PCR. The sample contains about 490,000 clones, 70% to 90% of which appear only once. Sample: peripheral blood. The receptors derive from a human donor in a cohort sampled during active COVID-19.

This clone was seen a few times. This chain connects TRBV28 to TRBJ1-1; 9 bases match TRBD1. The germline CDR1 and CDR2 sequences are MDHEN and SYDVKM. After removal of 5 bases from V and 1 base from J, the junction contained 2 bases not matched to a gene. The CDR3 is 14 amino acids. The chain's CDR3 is CASSGTGRNTEAFF. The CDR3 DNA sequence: TGTGCCAGCAGTGGGACAGGGCGGAACACTGAAGCTTTCTTT.

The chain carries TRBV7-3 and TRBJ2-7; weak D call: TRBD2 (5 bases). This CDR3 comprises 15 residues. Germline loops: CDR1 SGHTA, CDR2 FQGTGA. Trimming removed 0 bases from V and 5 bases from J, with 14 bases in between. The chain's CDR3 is CASSLTPLAYNEQYF. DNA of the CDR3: TGTGCCAGCAGCTTAACTCCTCTAGCTTACAACGAGCAGTACTTC.

For the CDR3, the DNA is TGCAGCACCGGAACGGGACAGGGGAACTCTGGGGCCAACGTCCTGACTTTC. Translating it yields CSTGTGQGNSGANVLTF. The chain joins TRBV29-1 to TRBJ2-6, with 10 bases aligning to TRBD1. This CDR3 is 17 amino acids long. Germline V gene data show CDR1 as SQVTM and CDR2 as ANQGSEA. V shed 8 bases, J shed 0 bases, and the junction held 10 bases outside the gene matches.

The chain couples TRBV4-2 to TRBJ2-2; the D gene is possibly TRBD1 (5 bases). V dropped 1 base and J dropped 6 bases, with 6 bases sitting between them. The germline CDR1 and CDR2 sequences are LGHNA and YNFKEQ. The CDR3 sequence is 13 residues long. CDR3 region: CASSQVRAGELFF. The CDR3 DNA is TGTGCCAGCAGCCAAGTCAGGGCCGGGGAGCTGTTTTTT.

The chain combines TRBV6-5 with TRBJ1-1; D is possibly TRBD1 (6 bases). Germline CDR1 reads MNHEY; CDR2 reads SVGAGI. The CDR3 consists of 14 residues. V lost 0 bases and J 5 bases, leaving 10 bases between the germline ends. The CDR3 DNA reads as TGTGCCAGCAGTTACTCCTACCAGGGGACTGAAGCTTTCTTT. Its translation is CASSYSYQGTEAFF.

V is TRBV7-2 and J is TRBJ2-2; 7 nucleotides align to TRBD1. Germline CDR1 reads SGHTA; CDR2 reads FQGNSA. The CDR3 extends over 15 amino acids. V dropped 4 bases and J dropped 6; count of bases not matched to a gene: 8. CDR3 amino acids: CASSYGTAGAGELFF. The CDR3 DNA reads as TGTGCCAGCAGCTACGGGACAGCAGGCGCCGGGGAGCTGTTTTTT.

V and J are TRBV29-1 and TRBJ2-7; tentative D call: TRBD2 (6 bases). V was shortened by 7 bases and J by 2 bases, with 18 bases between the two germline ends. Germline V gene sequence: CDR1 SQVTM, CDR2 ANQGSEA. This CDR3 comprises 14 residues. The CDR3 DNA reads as TGCAGCGGTAGTTGGGGACTTCCTACCTACGAGCAGTACTTC. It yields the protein CSGSWGLPTYEQYF.